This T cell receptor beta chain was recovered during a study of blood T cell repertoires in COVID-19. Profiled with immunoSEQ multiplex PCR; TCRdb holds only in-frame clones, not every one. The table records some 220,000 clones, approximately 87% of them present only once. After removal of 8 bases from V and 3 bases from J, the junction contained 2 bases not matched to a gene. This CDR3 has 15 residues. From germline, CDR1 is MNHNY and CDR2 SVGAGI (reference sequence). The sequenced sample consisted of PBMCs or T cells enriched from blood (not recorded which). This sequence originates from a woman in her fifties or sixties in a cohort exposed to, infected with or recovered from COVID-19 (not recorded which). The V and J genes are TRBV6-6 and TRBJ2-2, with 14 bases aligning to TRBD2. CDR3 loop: CASSGLAGDTGELFF. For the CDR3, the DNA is TGTGCCAGCTCGGGACTAGCGGGGGACACCGGGGAGCTGTTTTTT.